The clone carrying this T cell receptor beta chain was seen at least ten times. Its specificity is unknown. The data were taken from a study of CD8+CD57+ T cells in acquired aplastic anemia. Study background: Yields of DNA that came from sorted CD4+ and CD8+ cells averaged roughly 3.3 ug.

Whole-study results and caveats: There were twenty-nine CD8+ CDR3 sequences that occurred in both patients and controls. Patients and healthy controls showed no significant CD8+ Simpson's diversity difference.

The CDR3 is made up of 16 amino acids. The germline CDR1 and CDR2 sequences are ENHRY and SYGVKD. V was clipped by 1 base and J by 8 bases; unmatched bases: 10. The template used for profiling TCR beta VDJ and CDR3 was genomic DNA. TCRdb reanalysed the reads using MiXCR and keeps one entry per CDR3 protein. The sample carries some 220,000 distinct CDR3 sequences, 30% to 35% recorded once. Source material: sorted CD4+, CD8+, or CD8+CD57+ T cells (not recorded which) from PBMCs. This receptor was obtained from a human donor in good health, serving as a control. This chain connects TRBV10-3 to TRBJ2-2; TRBD1 matches at 7 bases. The CDR3 sequence is CAISELQGLKTGELFF. DNA of the CDR3: TGTGCCATCAGTGAGTTACAGGGGTTGAAAACTGGGGAGCTGTTTTTT.